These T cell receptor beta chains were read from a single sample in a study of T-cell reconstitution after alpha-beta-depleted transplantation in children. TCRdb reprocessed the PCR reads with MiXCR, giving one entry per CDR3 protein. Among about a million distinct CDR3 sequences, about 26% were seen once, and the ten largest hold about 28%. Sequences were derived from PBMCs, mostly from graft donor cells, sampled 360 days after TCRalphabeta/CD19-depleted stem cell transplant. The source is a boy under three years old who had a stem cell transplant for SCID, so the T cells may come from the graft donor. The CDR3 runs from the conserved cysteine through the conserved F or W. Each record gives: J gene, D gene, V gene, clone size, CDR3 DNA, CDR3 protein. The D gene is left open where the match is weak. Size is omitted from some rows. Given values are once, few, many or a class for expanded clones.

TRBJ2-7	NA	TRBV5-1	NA	TGCGCCAGCAGCTTGACAGGCCCTGGGCCGTACGAGCAGTACTTC	CASSLTGPGPYEQYF
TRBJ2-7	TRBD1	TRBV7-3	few	TGTGCCAGCAGCTCCAGGACAGGCGACGAGCAGTACTTC	CASSSRTGDEQYF
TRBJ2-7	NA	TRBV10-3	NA	TGTGCCATCAGGCAACAGGGCACCTACGAGCAGTACTTC	CAIRQQGTYEQYF
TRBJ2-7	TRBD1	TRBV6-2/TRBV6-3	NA	TGTGCCAGCAGCCCGTATGGGACAGGGCGCGACGAGCAGTACTTC	CASSPYGTGRDEQYF
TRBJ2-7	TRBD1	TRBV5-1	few	TGCGCCAGCAGCTACCGGGACAGGGTGTTTGAGCAGTACTTC	CASSYRDRVFEQYF
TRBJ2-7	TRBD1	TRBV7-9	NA	TGTGCCAGCAGCTCGGGGGTCGGGACAGGTGAACAGGAGCAGTACTTC	CASSSGVGTGEQEQYF
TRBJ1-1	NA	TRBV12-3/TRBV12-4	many	TGTGCCAGCACCGTCGCGGGCCTCTGGAAAGCTTTCTTT	CASTVAGLWKAFF
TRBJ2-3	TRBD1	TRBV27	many	TGTGCCAGCAGCCGTCGACAGGGAAAGGTAACAGATACGCAGTATTTT	CASSRRQGKVTDTQYF
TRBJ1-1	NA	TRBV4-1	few	TGCGCCAGCAGCCTACTCCCAGGGGCTGAAGCTTTCTTT	CASSLLPGAEAFF
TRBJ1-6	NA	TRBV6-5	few	TGTGCCAGCAGTTATGGGGGGGCCCATTCACCCCTCCACTTT	CASSYGGAHSPLHF